These T cell receptor beta chains were read from a single sample in a study of blood T cell repertoires in COVID-19. Profiling relied on immunoSEQ multiplex PCR, and the TCRdb table lists in-frame clones only, not all of them. The sample consists of about 150,000 clones, around 79% of them appearing once. Material: peripheral blood. The receptors originated from a man in his fifties with active or convalescent COVID-19. The CDR3 runs from the conserved cysteine through the conserved F or W. A D gene is named only where the DNA matches it firmly. A clone size is listed for some rows: how often the clone was seen (once, few, many), or a class if it is expanded.

clone_size	d_call	j_call	cdr3_length	v_call	cdr3_aa	cdr3_nt
NA	NA	TRBJ1-2	14	TRBV28	CASSFAGESNGYTF	TGTGCCAGCAGTTTTGCAGGCGAGAGTAATGGCTACACCTTC
NA	TRBD1	TRBJ2-4	18	TRBV2	CASSELMRGPGTKNIQYF	TGTGCCAGCAGTGAATTGATGAGGGGGCCGGGTACCAAAAACATTCAGTACTTC
NA	TRBD2	TRBJ2-2	17	TRBV5-1	CASSFIRLATNTGELFF	TGCGCCAGCAGCTTCATCCGACTAGCGACGAACACCGGGGAGCTGTTTTTT
NA	NA	TRBJ1-1	16	TRBV27	CASSIRGGGLNTEAFF	TGTGCCAGCAGTATTCGGGGGGGAGGGCTGAACACTGAAGCTTTCTTT
NA	NA	TRBJ2-5	14	TRBV18	CASSPVTGEETQYF	TGTGCCAGCTCACCGGTAACAGGTGAAGAGACCCAGTACTTC
few	TRBD2	TRBJ2-7	16	TRBV11-3	CASNSPTSGSPYEQYF	TGTGCCAGCAACTCCCCGACTAGCGGGAGTCCCTACGAGCAGTACTTC
NA	NA	TRBJ2-2	17	TRBV19	CASSIDRGLTFTGELFF	TGTGCCAGTAGTATAGATCGCGGCCTAACGTTCACCGGGGAGCTGTTTTTT
NA	TRBD2	TRBJ2-1	16	TRBV6-2/TRBV6-3	CASSYSGTTAIDEQFF	TGTGCCAGCAGTTACTCCGGGACTACGGCAATTGATGAGCAGTTCTTC
NA	NA	TRBJ2-3	11	TRBV19	CASTGADTQYF	TGTGCCAGTACAGGGGCAGATACGCAGTATTTT
NA	NA	TRBJ2-1	15	TRBV24-1	CATSGPGHSYNEQFF	TGTGCCACCAGTGGACCGGGACACTCCTACAATGAGCAGTTCTTC
NA	TRBD1	TRBJ2-7	14	TRBV10-1	CASSVGQGREEQYF	TGCGCCAGCAGTGTTGGACAGGGAAGAGAAGAGCAGTACTTC
few	NA	TRBJ2-3	15	TRBV7-9	CASSPRGGVEDTQYF	TGTGCCAGCAGTCCCCGAGGGGGAGTCGAAGATACGCAGTATTTT
NA	NA	TRBJ2-3	13	TRBV7-3	CASSWAITDTQYF	TGTGCCAGCAGCTGGGCTATCACAGATACGCAGTATTTT
NA	NA	TRBJ1-4	15	TRBV3-1/TRBV3-2	CASSQSRTTVEKLFF	TGTGCCAGCAGCCAAAGCAGGACAACTGTAGAAAAACTGTTTTTT
NA	TRBD1	TRBJ1-2	13	TRBV29-1	CSADRDRSYGYTF	TGCAGCGCGGACCGGGACAGGTCCTATGGCTACACCTTC
NA	NA	TRBJ1-1	13	TRBV19	CASSISPNTEAFF	TGTGCCAGTAGTATATCCCCAAACACTGAAGCTTTCTTT
once	TRBD2	TRBJ2-3	18	TRBV4-1	CASSPIGLAGGRSDTQYF	TGCGCCAGCAGCCCTATCGGACTAGCGGGAGGTCGGTCAGATACGCAGTATTTT
NA	TRBD1	TRBJ1-1	14	TRBV3-1/TRBV3-2	CASRGQGVNTEAFF	TGTGCCAGCAGGGGACAGGGAGTTAACACTGAAGCTTTCTTT
few	TRBD2	TRBJ2-5	14	TRBV9	CASSVEVSGSTQYF	TGTGCCAGCAGCGTAGAGGTTAGCGGGAGCACCCAGTACTTC
NA	NA	TRBJ2-1	16	TRBV14	CASSQVAGSSYNEQFF	TGTGCCAGCAGCCAAGTGGCGGGGAGCTCCTACAATGAGCAGTTCTTC
NA	TRBD1	TRBJ2-3	16	TRBV28	CASSRGGQGLADTQYF	TGTGCCAGCAGTCGGGGGGGACAGGGGTTAGCAGATACGCAGTATTTT
NA	NA	TRBJ1-4	14	TRBV3-1/TRBV3-2	CASRSTATNEKLFF	TGTGCCAGCCGGTCTACAGCAACTAATGAAAAACTGTTTTTT
NA	NA	TRBJ2-1	16	TRBV5-1	CASSLVSVSSYNEQFF	TGCGCCAGCAGCTTGGTATCCGTTAGCTCCTACAATGAGCAGTTCTTC
NA	NA	TRBJ1-2	16	TRBV5-1	CASSLQPPGGGYGYTF	TGCGCCAGCAGCTTACAACCGCCGGGAGGGGGGTATGGCTACACCTTC
NA	NA	TRBJ2-3	13	TRBV19	CASSRGYPDTQYF	TGTGCCAGTAGTAGAGGGTATCCAGATACGCAGTATTTT
NA	NA	TRBJ2-2	15	TRBV19	CATQVGGLPTGELFF	TGTGCCACCCAGGTTGGAGGTCTTCCCACCGGGGAGCTGTTTTTT
once	TRBD2	TRBJ2-5	17	TRBV7-9	CASSLVRERLRGETQYF	TGTGCCAGCAGCTTGGTGCGGGAGAGATTGCGGGGCGAGACCCAGTACTTC
NA	NA	TRBJ1-6	16	TRBV3-1/TRBV3-2	CASSQVPDSYNSPLHF	TGTGCCAGCAGCCAAGTTCCGGACAGTTATAATTCACCCCTCCACTTT
NA	TRBD1	TRBJ1-1	14	TRBV28	CASEVTGENTEAFF	TGTGCCAGCGAAGTGACAGGGGAGAACACTGAAGCTTTCTTT
many	NA	TRBJ1-2	13	TRBV12-3/TRBV12-4	CASSPGLHYGYTF	TGTGCCAGCAGCCCGGGACTGCATTATGGCTACACCTTC
NA	NA	TRBJ2-3	14	TRBV18	CASSPDRRTDTQYF	TGTGCCAGCTCACCTGACAGGCGGACAGATACGCAGTATTTT